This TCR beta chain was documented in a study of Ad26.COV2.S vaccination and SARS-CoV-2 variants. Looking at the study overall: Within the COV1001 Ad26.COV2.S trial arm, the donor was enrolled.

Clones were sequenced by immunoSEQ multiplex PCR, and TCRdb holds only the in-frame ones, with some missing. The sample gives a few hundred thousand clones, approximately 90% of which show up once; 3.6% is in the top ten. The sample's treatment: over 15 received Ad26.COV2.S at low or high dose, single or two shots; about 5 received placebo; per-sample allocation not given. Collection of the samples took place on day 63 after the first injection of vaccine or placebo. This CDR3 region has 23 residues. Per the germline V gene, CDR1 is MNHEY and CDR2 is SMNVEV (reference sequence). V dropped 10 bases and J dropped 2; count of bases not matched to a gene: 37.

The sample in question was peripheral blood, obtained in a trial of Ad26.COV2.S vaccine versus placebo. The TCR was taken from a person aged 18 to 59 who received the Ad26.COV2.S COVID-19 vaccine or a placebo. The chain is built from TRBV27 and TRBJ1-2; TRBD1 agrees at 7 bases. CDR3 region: CANDSPKAVTLWGQSPRNYGYTF. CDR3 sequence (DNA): TGTGCCAACGACAGTCCCAAAGCTGTAACATTGTGGGGACAGTCCCCGAGGAACTATGGCTACACCTTC.